The clone carrying this T cell receptor beta chain has just a few counts. Its specificity is not known. The CDR3 is 17 amino acids. V was clipped by 5 bases and J by 1 base, with 20 bases between them. Germline V CDR1 and CDR2: SGHVT, SQSDAQ. These data are taken from a study of T cell repertoires in cytomegalovirus infection. Via MiXCR, TCRdb re-called the reads, giving one row per CDR3 protein. This sample carries hundreds of thousands of distinct CDR3 sequences, 25% to 35% of them seen once, and the ten largest clones take about 20%. The material sequenced was cultured PBMCs, taken from culture after CMV antigen stimulation. The source of this sequence is a human donor in good health (CMV status not recorded). Some clones in this sample may be carry-over from other donors' samples. The chain employs TRBV7-4 and TRBJ2-5; D unresolved. The CDR3 region has the DNA TGTGCCAGCAGCCCGTTAGGGTCTTTGATCCTCCAAGAGACCCAGTACTTC. Its protein is CASSPLGSLILQETQYF.